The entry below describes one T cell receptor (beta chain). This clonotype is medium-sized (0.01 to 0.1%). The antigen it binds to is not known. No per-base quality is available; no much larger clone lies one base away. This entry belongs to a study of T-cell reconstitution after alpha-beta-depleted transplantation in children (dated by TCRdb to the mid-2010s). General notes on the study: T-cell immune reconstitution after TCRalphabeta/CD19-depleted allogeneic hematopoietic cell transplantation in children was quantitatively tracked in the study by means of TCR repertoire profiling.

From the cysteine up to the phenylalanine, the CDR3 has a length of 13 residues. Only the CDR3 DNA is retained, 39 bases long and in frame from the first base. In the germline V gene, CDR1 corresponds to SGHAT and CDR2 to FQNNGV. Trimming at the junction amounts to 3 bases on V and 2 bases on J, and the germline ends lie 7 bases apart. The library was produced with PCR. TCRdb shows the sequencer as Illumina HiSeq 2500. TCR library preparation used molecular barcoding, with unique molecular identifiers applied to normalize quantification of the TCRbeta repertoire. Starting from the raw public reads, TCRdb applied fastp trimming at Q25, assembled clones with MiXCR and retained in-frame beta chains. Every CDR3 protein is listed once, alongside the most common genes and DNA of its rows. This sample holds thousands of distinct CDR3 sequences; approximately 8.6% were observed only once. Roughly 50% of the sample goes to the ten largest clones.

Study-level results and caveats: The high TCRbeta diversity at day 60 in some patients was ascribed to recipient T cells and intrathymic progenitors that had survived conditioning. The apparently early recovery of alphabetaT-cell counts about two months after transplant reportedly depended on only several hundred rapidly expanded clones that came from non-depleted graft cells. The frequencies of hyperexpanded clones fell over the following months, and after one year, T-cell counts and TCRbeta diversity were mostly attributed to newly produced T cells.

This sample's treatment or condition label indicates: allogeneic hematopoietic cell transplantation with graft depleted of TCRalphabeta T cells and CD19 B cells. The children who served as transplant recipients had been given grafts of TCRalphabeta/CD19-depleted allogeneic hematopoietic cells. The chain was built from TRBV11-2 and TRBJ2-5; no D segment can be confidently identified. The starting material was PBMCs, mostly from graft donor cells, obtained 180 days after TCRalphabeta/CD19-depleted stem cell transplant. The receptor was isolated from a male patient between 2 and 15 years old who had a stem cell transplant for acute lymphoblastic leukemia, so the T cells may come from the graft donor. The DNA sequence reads TGTGCCAGCAGCTTCGAGGTACAAGAGACCCAGTACTTC. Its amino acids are CASSFEVQETQYF.